The T cell receptor beta chain under discussion was sequenced for a study of cytomegalovirus exposure and HLA in healthy donors (TCRdb year 2017). Regarding the research as a whole: An earlier analysis of 587 of the donors reported approximately 260 Gb of sequence data and 117 million unique TCR beta sequences obtained from approximately 180 million T cells. All discovery cohort repertoires had been generated using a single sequencing platform. Roughly 300 gigabases of sequencing data and 80 million or so unique TCR sequences were included in an early release covering 550 to 800 HLA-typed donors. An earlier analysis of around 640 of the donors used high-throughput TCR beta sequencing to judge whether each TCR beta V gene segment behaved as functional or pseudogenic. In the later analysis, no new phenotypic data were used to find candidate immune exposures; instead, reliance was placed on TCR beta sequences and their occurrence across donors. Four to six DR-DQ haplotypes were handled as single units for association and clustering, since linkage in the cohort was strong. Donor age, sex, ethnicity and CMV serostatus were collected together with the repertoire data. Class I and class II HLA loci were covered by the typing at four-digit resolution. The study used immunosequencing to profile the T cell repertoires of some 600 subjects and linked those repertoires to cytomegalovirus serostatus. The study aimed to test whether signatures of past pathogen exposure could be identified by cataloging public T cell receptors. A later genetic analysis used genome-wide SNP genotypes for about 65% of the roughly 670 donors, treating that subset as a discovery cohort. In a later analysis, previously published TCR beta repertoires from 670 or so donors were re-analyzed and high-resolution HLA genotyping was added so that TCR occurrence patterns could be studied. Along with the roughly 700-subject first cohort, a separate validation cohort of 120 different subjects was used. The study combined high-throughput TCR immunosequencing, statistical association of individual TCRs with disease status, and machine learning to predict cytomegalovirus infection status. The genetic ancestry cluster associated with self-reported Caucasian donors included around 76% of the approximately 400 genotyped donors. Typing coverage varied by locus: roughly 620-640 donors for A, B, C, DRB1 and DQB1; approximately 500 for DQA1; more than 600 for DPA1; some 470 for DPB1. Among roughly 400 genotyped donors of the cohort, an average of approximately 240,000 unique TCR beta nucleotide sequences were sequenced per donor, around 20% of them non-productive.

Comment on this clone: Its specific antigen is unknown. Base qualities are not at hand, and no much larger clone is one base apart.

Libraries were constructed by the immunoSEQ multiplex PCR assay. A mixture of 60 forward primers for TCR Vbeta segments and 13 reverse primers for TCR Jbeta segments was used in the multiplex PCR. Amplification of the CDR3 region of rearranged TCR beta genes was performed with a multiplex PCR assay on genomic DNA. The Illumina HiSeq System was used to sequence the amplified TCR beta libraries as 87-base-pair reads. In the original analysis: A later analysis tallied around 82 million unique TCR beta chains across the 700 or so repertoires, and approximately 12 million of those chains were shared by two or more donors. Raw reads were error-corrected and collapsed into unique sequences with a nearest-neighbor algorithm that merged closely related sequences to remove PCR and sequencing errors. CDR3 sequences were aligned to IMGT reference sequences to assign V, D and J gene segments. For a sequence to be retained, a match of at least six nucleotides was required to both a V gene segment and a J gene segment. A rearrangement was called productive if the CDR3 had no stop codons and remained in frame with V and J, and every other rearrangement was called non-productive. CDR3 was defined according to IMGT convention as the region running from the second conserved V-encoded cysteine to the conserved J-encoded phenylalanine. The earlier analysis of 500 to 600 of the donors excluded sequences that lacked an unambiguous match to a single V gene segment. In an earlier analysis of about 590 of the donors, a V segment was called functional when productive rearrangements were above 56.7%, and segregating when the standard deviation between donors exceeded 5%. A statistical classification framework was built for diagnosing cytomegalovirus status from the catalog of TCR beta chain sequences. V and J gene assignment, in a later analysis, came from comparing TCR nucleotide sequences with IMGT/GENE-DB human TR gene sequences. The TCRdist pipeline was used in a later analysis to assign CDR3 sequences and most-parsimonious VDJ recombination scenarios. In a later analysis, each TCR beta chain was defined by its CDR3 amino acid sequence together with its V-gene family, and reads lacking a unique V-gene family were excluded. A later analysis removed 500 to 650 highly shared, low-generation-probability nucleotide sequences to deal with suspected cross-contamination and a sequencing artifact. In a later analysis, a clonal expansion index for each public chain was calculated from normalized within-repertoire ranks of inferred template counts. Generation probabilities in a later analysis came from a VDJ recombination model fitted to out-of-frame rearrangements, and those results were checked against IGoR. A later analysis scored TCR-TCR, TCR-HLA and TCR-CMV co-occurrence with hypergeometric tests, applying a repertoire-size bias correction to TCR pairs. To estimate false discovery rates, a later analysis permuted the HLA or CMV assignments 20 times. A later analysis grouped co-occurring TCRs with DBSCAN, adding TCRdist sequence similarity when clustering within HLA-allele-positive subsets. For co-occurrence clustering, repertoires with fewer than 30,000 or more than 120,000 public chains were excluded, along with five or six repertoires with anomalous nucleotide sharing. TCRdb took over this immuneACCESS table, retaining in-frame rearrangements with V and J assigned. Such tables are incomplete; in checked studies, under half of the missing clones stem from an unresolved V gene, and the remainder is unexplained. The DNA gave D and trimming, while V, J and clone size come from that table. The table for this sample lists about 190,000 clones; 85% to 90% of them were counted only once. Together, the top ten hold 1% to 1.5% of the sample.

The cohort consisted of fewer than 700 healthy bone marrow donors. Cohort members were all nominally healthy when sampled, although unrecorded immune exposures were likely present. The donor was CMV seronegative and belonged to the group of approximately 320 seronegative cohort members. Every donor gave a peripheral blood sample, and the peripheral blood mononuclear cells from that sample were used for TCR beta sequencing. The Qiagen DNeasy Blood Extraction Kit was used to extract genomic DNA from the blood cell samples. Inclusive of the bounding cysteine and phenylalanine, the CDR3 is 18 residues long. Solely the CDR3 DNA is kept, with 54 bases framed from the first base. CDR1 SEHNR and CDR2 FQNEAQ were looked up in the germline V gene (reference sequence). Compared with germline, V lacks 5 bases and J lacks 0 bases; bases without a gene match: 9. Study-wide findings and limitations: An association between a missense DCLRE1C variant and V-gene and J-gene trimming of TCR beta chains was found in a later genetic analysis and replicated in an independent cohort. Roughly 17 rarely observed V segments, including chromosome 9 orphons, were excluded from the earlier analysis of several hundred of the donors because counts were too low. In a later analysis, the rate of TCR association differed among HLA loci, with DRB1 alleles having the most associated TCRs and HLA-C alleles having the fewest. Compared with equally common non-associated chains, HLA-associated TCR beta chains in a later analysis were more clonally expanded and had lower generation probabilities. The sequencing pipeline was judged likely to have produced a cluster of highly shared sequence variants as a technical artifact. Only TCR beta chains were sequenced in this cohort, and the absence of alpha or paired-chain data limited detectable features. When HLA alleles, especially DR and DQ, strongly co-occurred, TCR associations were difficult to assign to individual alleles. A further reported finding was that TCR beta sequences accurately predicted the HLA-A and HLA-B alleles for most subjects in the first cohort. In an earlier analysis of fewer than 750 of the donors, most TCR beta V segments were observed in productive rearrangements about 87% or about 30% of the time, broadly matching IMGT annotations. The presence/absence analyses assumed that sequencing depth was roughly uniform across donors, and that assumption may not be true. A later analysis associated 16,951 TCR beta sequences with specific HLA alleles at a false discovery rate of 0.05. Cytomegalovirus status was reported to be diagnosed by the classifier with high specificity and sensitivity in both the original and validation cohorts. The 87-base-pair reads could not distinguish some IMGT-functional V segments, including TRBV6-2 and TRBV6-3, so those segments were excluded. In a later genetic analysis, fewer N-insertions in productive TCRs were reported among donors in an Asian-associated ancestry cluster than the 666-donor mean. The study gave a list of under 200 TCR beta chains associated with cytomegalovirus. In a later analysis, several top co-occurrence clusters were reported to appear linked to parvovirus B19, influenza, CMV and Epstein-Barr virus. Linkage disequilibrium might explain the correlated functional status among segregating V segments, but an unknown experimental factor could not be ruled out. Because HLA typing was unavailable for some donors at each locus, only the typed subset was used in association tests. While some public TCRs were present in many individuals, most TCR sequences turned up only very rarely across donors. The only immune exposure information available for the cohort was CMV serostatus. According to the authors, the approach could potentially be generalized to other disease states and immunological phenotypes. A later analysis found that most CMV-associated TCR beta chains appeared HLA-restricted, with HLA associations seemingly driven largely by CMV exposure. A few of the identified cytomegalovirus-associated TCR beta chains were confirmed in vitro to be specific for cytomegalovirus antigens.

Sequencing was done on a sample of PBMCs. The chain is encoded by TRBV7-9 joined to TRBJ2-6, and 8 junctional nucleotides match TRBD2. The sequence derives from a man aged 25-45 years in good health and CMV-seronegative. The CDR3 in this case is CASSRRTSSPSGANVLTF. The nucleotides read TGTGCCAGCAGCCGCCGGACTAGCTCCCCCTCTGGGGCCAACGTCCTGACTTTC.